One sample yielded the 23 T cell receptor beta chains listed below, sequenced in a study of blood T cell repertoires in COVID-19. Profiled with immunoSEQ multiplex PCR; TCRdb holds only in-frame clones, not every one. In the table there are 300,000 to 400,000 clones, around 87% of which are singletons. Sequencing was done on a sample of peripheral blood. The receptors stem from a woman in her sixties with COVID-19, enrolled during active disease.

J is TRBJ1-6 and V is TRBV19; weak D call: TRBD1 (6 bases). CDR1 is LNHDA, CDR2 SQIVND, per germline (reference sequence). Trimming took off 2 bases at V and 9 bases at J, with 17 bases between the two ends. CDR3 length equals 16 residues. CDR3 sequence (DNA): TGTGCCAGTAGTATAACAGGAGCCCGAGGGGGTTCACCCCTCCACTTT. Translation gives CASSITGARGGSPLHF.

The V call is TRBV19, the J call TRBJ1-5, with D unclear. CDR3 length: 16 residues. V was cut by 5 bases and J by 3 bases, with 17 bases left in between. The V gene's germline CDR1 is LNHDA and CDR2 SQIVND (reference sequence). Here the CDR3 reads CASSLPQAVTNQPQHF. The CDR3 coding sequence is TGTGCCAGTAGTCTCCCCCAGGCAGTTACCAATCAGCCCCAGCATTTT.

The rearrangement links TRBV9 to TRBJ1-6, with D unclear. This CDR3 is built from 15 residues. Germline lookup yields CDR1 SGDLS and CDR2 YYNGEE. V lost 3 bases and J lost 0, with 7 bases in between. Here the CDR3 DNA reads TGTGCCAGCAGCGACGGGAGCTCCTATAATTCACCCCTCCACTTT. This gives the protein CASSDGSSYNSPLHF.

The chain recombines TRBV2 with TRBJ2-5; no definite D call. V lost 1 base, J lost 4 bases, and 10 bases lay in between. The length of the CDR3 is 14 residues. Germline V gives CDR1 SNHLY, CDR2 FYNNEI. The CDR3, as DNA: TGTGCCAGCAGTGAAGGTGTTAGCCCAGAGACCCAGTACTTC. Its protein product is CASSEGVSPETQYF.

The genes are TRBV6-2 or TRBV6-3 and TRBJ2-3, with TRBD2 as a possible D gene (5 bases). Germline V gene data show CDR1 as MNHEY and CDR2 as SVGEGT. Trimming left V 0 bases short and J 4 bases short, with 14 bases between. The length of the CDR3 is 16 residues. Written as DNA, the CDR3 is TGTGCCAGCAGTTACTCGAAGGGAGCATTTCCAGATACGCAGTATTTT. Translating it yields CASSYSKGAFPDTQYF.

V gene TRBV7-9 combines with J gene TRBJ1-3, with D maybe TRBD1 (6 bases). The length of the CDR3 is 14 residues. CDR1 SEHNR and CDR2 FQNEAQ come from the germline V gene (reference sequence). V was cut by 4 bases and J by 4 bases, with 11 bases left in between. The CDR3 sequence is CASSSGTGGNTIYF. The CDR3 DNA follows: TGTGCCAGCAGCTCCGGAACAGGGGGAAACACCATATATTTT.

The rearrangement uses TRBV19 and TRBJ2-5; 8 bases fit TRBD1. V dropped 2 bases and J dropped 3; count of bases not matched to a gene: 2. The germline V gene encodes CDR1 LNHDA and CDR2 SQIVND (reference sequence). The CDR3 runs to 14 residues. The CDR3 is CASSIYRGKETQYF. The DNA for the CDR3 is TGTGCCAGTAGTATATACAGGGGGAAAGAGACCCAGTACTTC.

The chain employs TRBV13 and TRBJ1-6; perhaps TRBD1 as D (5 bases). V was clipped by 1 base and J by 6 bases, with 16 bases between them. The V gene's germline CDR1 is PRHDT and CDR2 FYEKMQ (reference sequence). CDR3 size: 17 residues. The CDR3 reads CASSLVASGVSNSPLHF. The CDR3 DNA is TGTGCCAGCAGCTTAGTGGCCTCGGGGGTTAGTAATTCACCCCTCCACTTT. Combining the CDR3 with reference TRBV13 and TRBJ1-6 gives the whole variable domain AAGVIQSPRHLIKEKRETATLKCYPIPRHDTVYWYQQGPGQDPQFLISFYEKMQSDKGSIPDRFSAQQFSDYHSELNMSSLELGDSALYFCASSLVASGVSNSPLHFGNGTRLTVT.

The chain joins TRBV18 to TRBJ1-6, with TRBD1 identical over 9 bases. Unmatched junction bases numbered 6, after V lost 6 bases and J lost 9 bases. CDR3 length: 14 residues. Germline loops: CDR1 KGHSH, CDR2 LQKENI. The CDR3 DNA reads as TGTGCCAGCTCTCGGACAGGGGACAGTTCACCCCTCCACTTT. Residues: CASSRTGDSSPLHF.

This chain joins TRBV5-1 and TRBJ1-1, with TRBD1 matching over 7 bases. Germline V CDR1 and CDR2: SGHRS, YFSETQ. Trimming removed 4 bases from V and 11 bases from J; junction bases left unmatched: 11. CDR3 size: 13 residues. The CDR3 here is CASSDDRVPRAFF. In DNA, the CDR3 is TGCGCCAGCAGCGACGACAGGGTCCCACGTGCTTTCTTT.

V is TRBV7-3 and J is TRBJ1-1, with a weak D call TRBD1 (5 bases). CDR1 is SGHTA and CDR2 is FQGTGA in the germline V gene. The V and J ends lost 1 base and 2 bases respectively, with 14 bases between them. This CDR3 is 16 amino acids long. The CDR3 is CASSLNSGRANTEAFF. DNA of the CDR3: TGTGCCAGCAGCTTAAATTCCGGCAGGGCCAACACTGAAGCTTTCTTT. The entire variable domain, with the rest obtained from reference TRBV7-3 and TRBJ1-1, is as follows: GAGVSQTPSNKVTEKGKYVELRCDPISGHTALYWYRQSLGQGPEFLIYFQGTGAADDSGLPNDRFFAVRPEGSVSTLKIQRTERGDSAVYLCASSLNSGRANTEAFFGQGTRLTVV.

The chain couples TRBV28 to TRBJ1-2; D perhaps matches TRBD1 (5 bases). The CDR3 has 14 residues. The germline V gene has CDR1 MDHEN and CDR2 SYDVKM. V was shortened by 1 base and J by 6 bases, with 12 bases between the two germline ends. In DNA, the CDR3 is TGTGCCAGCAGTTTATCGGTGGCAGGGAATGGCTACACCTTC. This gives the protein CASSLSVAGNGYTF.

V gene TRBV27 combines with J gene TRBJ1-2; 7 positions agree with TRBD1. The junction had 7 bases not matched to a gene; V was cut back by 5 bases and J by 7 bases. The CDR3 sequence is 13 residues long. Germline lookup yields CDR1 MNHEY and CDR2 SMNVEV (reference sequence). The CDR3 coding sequence is TGTGCCAGCAGTCAAGACAGGGCGTCTGGCTACACCTTC. It encodes CASSQDRASGYTF.

This clone has just a few counts. J is TRBJ1-2 and V is TRBV18, with D possibly TRBD1 on 5 matching bases. The V gene's germline CDR1 is KGHSH and CDR2 LQKENI. This CDR3 has 13 amino acids. Deletions cut 1 base from V and 7 bases from J, with 10 bases between. CDR3: CASSPRREAGYTF. The CDR3 nucleotides are TGTGCCAGCTCACCACGCAGGGAGGCTGGCTACACCTTC.

V and J are TRBV10-1 and TRBJ1-5; no clear D gene. CDR1 is WNHNN, CDR2 SYGVQD, per germline (reference sequence). The CDR3 covers 16 residues. V dropped 1 base and J dropped 2 bases, with 12 bases sitting between them. The CDR3 DNA reads TGCGCCAGCAGTGAGTGGACTATAACTGGCAATCAGCCCCAGCATTTT. It translates to CASSEWTITGNQPQHF.

This chain links TRBV7-7 with TRBJ2-2; 8 nucleotides align to TRBD2. The CDR3 sequence is 16 residues long. Germline V lookup: CDR1 SSHAT, CDR2 FNYEAQ (reference sequence). Trimming at V came to 5 bases and at J to 6 bases, leaving 11 bases not matched to a gene. CDR3 sequence: CASSPMPGGLAGELFF. The CDR3 bases are TGTGCCAGCAGCCCAATGCCGGGGGGGTTGGCCGGGGAGCTGTTTTTT.

The chain carries TRBV30 and TRBJ1-1; 7 bases align to TRBD1. Germline values: CDR1 GTSNPN, CDR2 SVGIG (reference sequence). This CDR3 is built from 12 residues. With 4 bases clipped from V and 5 bases from J, the junction kept 4 bases outside the gene matches. The CDR3: CAWKWTGTEAFF. CDR3 DNA sequence: TGTGCCTGGAAATGGACAGGTACTGAAGCTTTCTTT. Filled out from reference TRBV30 and TRBJ1-1, the complete variable domain reads SQTIHQWPATLVQPVGSPLSLECTVEGTSNPNLYWYRQAAGRGLQLLFYSVGIGQISSEVPQNLSASRPQDRQFILSSKKLLLSDSGFYLCAWKWTGTEAFFGQGTRLTVV.

This rearrangement joins TRBV4-2 to TRBJ2-5; D may be TRBD2 (5 bases). The V and J ends lost 1 base and 2 bases respectively, with 17 bases between them. This CDR3 spans 17 amino acids. The germline CDR1 and CDR2 sequences are LGHNA and YNFKEQ. The CDR3 is CASSQGPEEAAQETQYF. DNA of the CDR3: TGTGCCAGCAGCCAAGGGCCGGAGGAGGCTGCTCAAGAGACCCAGTACTTC.

The chain uses TRBV11-2 and TRBJ2-3, with 9 positions matching TRBD2. This CDR3 spans 17 amino acids. Looked up from germline, CDR1 is SGHAT and CDR2 is FQNNGV. V was clipped by 3 bases and J by 0 bases; unmatched bases: 7. CDR3 sequence: CASSFLAGPPSTDTQYF. The CDR3 region has the DNA TGTGCCAGCAGCTTCCTAGCGGGGCCCCCTAGCACAGATACGCAGTATTTT.

The genes are TRBV5-1 and TRBJ2-5, with 9 bases aligning to TRBD1. The CDR3 contains 15 residues. V was pared by 4 bases and J by 4 bases, with 8 bases of the junction left unmatched. Germline V CDR1 and CDR2: SGHRS, YFSETQ. DNA of the CDR3: TGCGCCAGCAGCAAAGGATACAGGGGGCCAGAGACCCAGTACTTC. It translates to CASSKGYRGPETQYF.

The gene calls are TRBV24-1 and TRBJ2-7, with D hard to call. The V gene lost 9 bases and the J gene lost 9 bases, with 5 bases spanning the gap. The CDR3 contains 8 residues. Germline V CDR1 and CDR2: KGHDR, SFDVKD. DNA for the CDR3: TGTGCCACCCTTGTGCAGTACTTC. Its protein product is CATLVQYF.

CDR3 sequence (DNA): TGTGCCAGCAGCCAAAACAGGGGGCCGCTCGACACTGAAGCTTTCTTT. Its protein is CASSQNRGPLDTEAFF. The rearrangement links TRBV11-3 to TRBJ1-1; 9 bases line up with TRBD1. CDR1 and CDR2 from the germline V gene are SGHNT and YENEEA. Unmatched junction bases numbered 10, after V lost 5 bases and J lost 3 bases. CDR3 length equals 16 residues.

The J gene is TRBJ1-1, the V gene TRBV6-4; D not resolved. Germline CDR1 reads MRHNA; CDR2 reads SNTAGT. The CDR3 is made up of 11 amino acids. Trimming took off 10 bases at V and 8 bases at J, with 14 bases between the two ends. CDR3 loop: CAIRTQREAFF. The CDR3 region has the DNA TGTGCCATCAGAACCCAACGGGAAGCTTTCTTT.